This TCR beta chain was documented in a study of blood T cell repertoires in COVID-19. On the study more broadly: Acute-phase and convalescent COVID-19 samples originated in the United States, Italy and Spain.

Per the study methods: Reference gene primer amplification gave nucleated cell count estimates. Here immunoSEQ multiplex PCR was the method, and the copy in TCRdb shows in-frame clones only, minus some. V and J calls and clone size are those listed in that table; D and trimming were worked out from the DNA. The table includes around 260,000 clones, 80% to 90% detected once. Germline assignment: CDR1 MNHEY and CDR2 SMNVEV (reference sequence). Trimming took 1 base from V and 3 from J; bases not matched to a gene: 4. The CDR3 totals 15 residues. Source material: peripheral blood. The TCR comes from a woman in her forties or fifties who had recovered from COVID-19. The chain uses TRBV27 and TRBJ1-2; TRBD1 matches at 8 bases. The CDR3 coding sequence is TGTGCCAGCAGTTTATACCCAGGGGGCGACTATGGCTACACCTTC. This encodes CASSLYPGGDYGYTF.